This entry lists 20 T cell receptor beta chains sequenced from one sample in a study of cytotoxic CD8 clonotypes in ibrutinib-treated CLL. The method was immunoSEQ multiplex PCR; TCRdb's version includes in-frame clones alone and lacks a portion of them. This sample yields 65,000 to 80,000 clones, of which roughly 83% are seen a single time; 38% belongs to the top ten. Sequenced material: PBMCs, taken after 24 months of ibrutinib treatment. These receptors originate from a human donor with chronic lymphocytic leukemia.

This clone was seen once. The chain recombines TRBV27 with TRBJ2-3; maybe TRBD2 (6 bases). V lost 2 bases and J lost 4, with 7 bases in between. Germline-derived CDR1 and CDR2 are MNHEY and SMNVEV (reference sequence). The CDR3 is 13 residues long. The CDR3 DNA reads as TGTGCCAGCAGTTTAAGGGAGGCAGATACGCAGTATTTT. Translating gives CASSLREADTQYF.

This chain connects TRBV28 to TRBJ2-2; D is possibly TRBD1 or TRBD2 (5 bases each). The CDR3 has 13 amino acids. Germline CDR1 MDHEN, CDR2 SYDVKM. Trimming cost V 4 bases and J 7 bases, with 10 bases left between them. The chain's CDR3 is CASSYAGSGELFF. The CDR3 coding sequence is TGTGCCAGCAGTTATGCAGGGAGCGGGGAGCTGTTTTTT.

J is TRBJ1-5 and V is TRBV18, with a possible D match to TRBD1 (5 bases). V lost 2 bases to trimming and J lost 6 bases, with 14 bases between them. The germline CDR1 and CDR2 sequences are KGHSH and LQKENI. The CDR3 sequence is 15 residues long. In DNA form, the CDR3 reads TGTGCCAGCTCACCAACGAGGGGTCGTCTTCAGCCCCAGCATTTT. Translation: CASSPTRGRLQPQHF.

This clone was seen only a few times. The CDR3 DNA is TGTGCCAGCAGTGGGACAGTCGGCTACACCTTC. This codes for CASSGTVGYTF. The chain uses TRBV2 and TRBJ1-2; TRBD1 is a possible D gene (6 bases). Germline V lookup: CDR1 SNHLY, CDR2 FYNNEI. The germline V and J ends were trimmed by 4 bases and 8 bases, with 8 bases remaining between them. This CDR3 is built from 11 residues.

This sequence joins TRBV27 and TRBJ1-2, with 8 bases aligning to TRBD1. The CDR3 covers 14 residues. CDR1 is MNHEY and CDR2 is SMNVEV in the germline V gene (reference sequence). V lost 3 bases, J lost 2 bases, and 2 bases stayed unmatched. The CDR3 region has the DNA TGTGCCAGCAGTTTCGGGACAGGAAACTATGGCTACACCTTC. This translates into CASSFGTGNYGYTF.

CDR3 sequence reads: CASSPFRDTTGNTIYF. The CDR3 region has the DNA TGTGCCAGCAGCCCTTTCCGGGACACGACTGGAAACACCATATATTTT. This rearrangement joins TRBV16 to TRBJ1-3; TRBD1 is a possible D gene (6 bases). The CDR3 is 16 residues long. Germline lookup yields CDR1 KGHSY and CDR2 FQNENV. V dropped 4 bases and J dropped 2 bases, with 15 bases sitting between them.

The chain joins TRBV28 to TRBJ2-7; 10 positions match TRBD2. This CDR3 spans 12 amino acids. Germline lookup yields CDR1 MDHEN and CDR2 SYDVKM. V shed 5 bases, J shed 5 bases, and the junction held 0 bases outside the gene matches. CDR3 loop: CASSSGRDEQYF. Written as DNA, the CDR3 is TGTGCCAGCAGTAGCGGGAGGGACGAGCAGTACTTC. The whole variable domain, remainder taken from reference TRBV28 and TRBJ2-7, is DVKVTQSSRYLVKRTGEKVFLECVQDMDHENMFWYRQDPGLGLRLIYFSYDVKMKEKGDIPEGYSVSREKKERFSLILESASTNQTSMYLCASSSGRDEQYFGPGTRLTVT.

The V call is TRBV6-1, the J call TRBJ1-2; 7 bases fit TRBD1. V gave up 4 bases and J gave up 1 base; unmatched junction bases: 15. CDR1 is MNHNS, CDR2 SASEGT, per germline. This CDR3 contains 18 residues. The chain's CDR3 is CASSAKVAQDRSNYGYTF. The CDR3 nucleotides are TGTGCCAGCAGTGCCAAAGTAGCACAGGACAGGAGTAACTATGGCTACACCTTC.

The chain has TRBV6-1 and TRBJ2-3; D perhaps matches TRBD2 (6 bases). The germline V gene encodes CDR1 MNHNS and CDR2 SASEGT. Trimming pared 6 bases from V and 5 bases from J, leaving 18 bases between. The CDR3 runs to 15 residues. CDR3 DNA sequence: TGTGCCAGCAGCTCATCTTGGGGGACTCAAGATACGCAGTATTTT. Its protein is CASSSSWGTQDTQYF.

J is TRBJ1-2 and V is TRBV5-1; 7 bases are a match to TRBD1. V shed 4 bases, J shed 4 bases, and the junction held 10 bases outside the gene matches. Germline values: CDR1 SGHRS, CDR2 YFSETQ. The CDR3 extends over 15 amino acids. This CDR3 is CASSLTGTAIYGYTF. CDR3 sequence (DNA): TGCGCCAGCAGCCTCACCGGGACAGCGATCTATGGCTACACCTTC.

The chain employs TRBV6-6 and TRBJ2-7, with D perhaps TRBD1 (6 bases). The length of the CDR3 is 11 residues. Deletions cut 11 bases from V and 6 bases from J, with 14 bases between. Per germline, CDR1 MNHNY and CDR2 SVGAGI (reference sequence). CDR3 residues: CASRTRGEQYF. Written as DNA, the CDR3 is TGTGCCTCCCGGACCAGGGGCGAGCAGTACTTC.

This clone was picked up one time. The CDR3 protein is CASSLAGGLSGNTIYF. As DNA, the CDR3 is TGCGCCAGCAGCTTGGCCGGGGGACTCTCTGGAAACACCATATATTTT. The genes are TRBV5-1 and TRBJ1-3; the D gene is possibly TRBD1 (5 bases). From germline, CDR1 is SGHRS and CDR2 YFSETQ. Trimming cost V 0 bases and J 0 bases, with 10 bases left between them. CDR3 size: 16 residues.

Only one count was recorded for this clone. The chain has TRBV25-1 and TRBJ1-3; D ambiguous. V shed 5 bases and J shed 4 bases, with 12 bases lying between them. Looked up from germline, CDR1 is MGHDK and CDR2 is SYGVNS. The length of the CDR3 is 14 residues. The DNA for the CDR3 is TGTGCCAGCAGTTCCCCGGCGCCAGGAAACACCATATATTTT. It yields the protein CASSSPAPGNTIYF.

This clone was seen a handful of times. The V call is TRBV30, the J call TRBJ2-1, with D uncertain. V was cut by 4 bases and J by 6 bases, with 10 bases left in between. The CDR3 is 12 residues long. Germline V gene lookup returns CDR1 GTSNPN and CDR2 SVGIG (reference sequence). CDR3 sequence: CAWKTVSNEQFF. CDR3 DNA: TGTGCCTGGAAGACTGTCTCCAATGAGCAGTTCTTC.

This chain connects TRBV10-3 to TRBJ1-1; D gene uncertain. The CDR3 length is 15 residues. V lost 0 bases and J lost 1, with 9 bases in between. Germline CDR1 reads ENHRY; CDR2 reads SYGVKD. CDR3 in amino acids: CAISESGRKNTEAFF. Here the CDR3 DNA reads TGTGCCATCAGTGAGTCCGGACGGAAGAACACTGAAGCTTTCTTT.

The rearrangement links TRBV19 to TRBJ2-4; 9 nucleotides align to TRBD2. The V segment lost 6 bases and the J segment 3 bases; nucleotides outside the gene matches: 9. The CDR3 length is 16 residues. The germline gives CDR1 LNHDA, CDR2 SQIVND (reference sequence). Here the CDR3 DNA reads TGTGCCAGTAGACAATCAGCGGGAGGTGGCAAAAACATTCAGTACTTC. Protein sequence: CASRQSAGGGKNIQYF.

The chain couples TRBV5-4 to TRBJ2-7, with D perhaps matching TRBD2 (6 bases). V lost 7 bases to trimming and J lost 1 base, with 15 bases between them. Germline V gives CDR1 SGHNT, CDR2 YYREEE (reference sequence). This CDR3 contains 14 residues. CDR3 in DNA: TGTGCCAGCGGGAGCGGGTTAACATCCTACGAGCAGTACTTC. Its protein product is CASGSGLTSYEQYF.

This chain joins TRBV11-2 and TRBJ2-3; 10 bases align to TRBD2. Germline lookup yields CDR1 SGHAT and CDR2 FQNNGV. The CDR3 loop spans 15 amino acids. The V segment lost 2 bases and the J segment 4 bases; nucleotides outside the gene matches: 3. The CDR3 sequence is CASSLSGTSADTQYF. The CDR3 DNA follows: TGTGCCAGCAGCTTATCAGGGACTAGCGCAGATACGCAGTATTTT.

Only a few counts were recorded for this clone. This chain connects TRBV7-2 to TRBJ1-1, with a weak D call TRBD1 (6 bases). Per the germline V gene, CDR1 is SGHTA and CDR2 is FQGNSA. This CDR3 contains 13 residues. Trimming left V 6 bases short and J 3 bases short, with 11 bases between. CDR3 in DNA: TGTGCCAGCAGAACACAGGGAGACACTGAAGCTTTCTTT. Translating it yields CASRTQGDTEAFF.

V usage is TRBV7-9 and J usage is TRBJ2-5, with 11 bases identical to TRBD2. The junction had 7 bases not matched to a gene; V was cut back by 1 base and J by 3 bases. Germline CDR1 and CDR2: SEHNR and FQNEAQ (reference sequence). The CDR3 extends over 17 amino acids. The CDR3, as DNA: TGTGCCAGCAGCTTAGGGAGGGGACTAGCGGATAAAGAGACCCAGTACTTC. Encoded protein: CASSLGRGLADKETQYF.